This TCR beta chain was recorded in a study of human T cells and chemical hapten exposure. MiXCR was run by TCRdb on the RACE reads, yielding one entry per CDR3 protein. The sample carries 150,000 to 200,000 distinct CDR3 sequences, around 24% recorded once. V shed 9 bases and J 4 bases; nucleotides not matched to a gene: 11. The CDR3 has 14 residues. Germline V gene lookup returns CDR1 SGDLS and CDR2 YYNGEE. Notes on this clonotype: Its antigen is undetermined.

Whole-study results and caveats: Healthy individuals' immune responses may differ from those of donors, who had alopecia. With regard to DPC sensitization, TCRs above 1 in 1000 frequency did not change.

The time point was: patch test 1, 2 weeks after DPC sensitization. Described treatment: therapeutic diphenylcyclopropenone sensitization with weekly scalp DPC. The chain links TRBV9 to TRBJ2-3, with 7 bases aligning to TRBD2. The sequences come from whole blood, collected in connection with sensitization to the hapten diphenylcyclopropenone (DPC). This TCR was recovered from a woman aged 45-65 years with alopecia areata. Some clones in this sample may be carry-over from other donors' samples. The CDR3 coding sequence is TGTGCCACGGGGCGGGAGCCGGCCGCAGATACGCAGTATTTT. It specifies CATGREPAADTQYF.